The 21 T cell receptor beta chains below all came from one sample that was sequenced in a study of T cell responses to AZD1222 COVID-19 vaccine. Profiled with immunoSEQ multiplex PCR; TCRdb holds only in-frame clones, not every one. The sample has about 180,000 clones; around nine tenths are singletons. Sequenced here: peripheral blood, sampled on day 0 of AZD1222 vaccination. The receptor set was obtained from an adult in good health.

This chain connects TRBV6-7 to TRBJ1-3, with a possible D match to TRBD1 (5 bases). TRBV6-7 is an ORF; its function is uncertain. This CDR3 has 16 residues. The V gene lost 4 bases and the J gene lost 2 bases, with 15 bases spanning the gap. CDR3 protein: CASSSRWQGTGNTIYF. CDR3 bases: TGTGCCAGCAGTTCACGGTGGCAGGGAACTGGAAACACCATATATTTT.

The chain combines TRBV7-2 with TRBJ2-7; 10 bases match TRBD1. The CDR3 extends over 15 amino acids. Trimming cost V 3 bases and J 6 bases; bases outside gene matches: 8. The germline gives CDR1 SGHTA, CDR2 FQGNSA. CDR3: CASSFLGTGASEQYF. The CDR3 region has the DNA TGTGCCAGCAGCTTTTTGGGGACAGGGGCCAGCGAGCAGTACTTC.

Details on this clone: This sample includes further DNA sequences coding for the same CDR3. CDR3 DNA: TGTGCCAGCAGCCTGGGCACGGGCCTGTACACCGGGGAGCTGTTTTTT. Amino acid sequence: CASSLGTGLYTGELFF. The rearrangement joins TRBV7-6 to TRBJ2-2; no clear D. In germline, CDR1 is SGHVS, CDR2 FNYEAQ. V lost 5 bases to trimming and J lost 3 bases, with 16 bases between them. The CDR3 contains 16 residues.

The rearrangement uses TRBV24-1 and TRBJ2-3; D might be TRBD2 (5 bases). Looked up from germline, CDR1 is KGHDR and CDR2 is SFDVKD. Trimming removed 5 bases at V and 3 bases at J, with 8 bases between. This CDR3 spans 13 amino acids. The CDR3 DNA reads TGTGCCACCAGTGGGCCGGGGACAGATACGCAGTATTTT. This gives the protein CATSGPGTDTQYF.

The chain joins TRBV5-6 to TRBJ1-2; unclear D gene. Per the germline V gene, CDR1 is SGHDT and CDR2 is YYEEEE. The V end was cut by 7 bases, the J end by 2 bases, with 15 bases between. CDR3 length equals 14 residues. The CDR3 DNA reads as TGTGCCAGCTATGCTAGGTCGGTAAACTATGGCTACACCTTC. It encodes CASYARSVNYGYTF.

V is TRBV10-3 and J is TRBJ1-3; no firm D call. The V end was cut by 0 bases, the J end by 0 bases, with 6 bases between. The CDR3 has 15 residues. Per the germline V gene, CDR1 is ENHRY and CDR2 is SYGVKD. The CDR3, as DNA: TGTGCCATCAGTGAGTCGAGGAACTCTGGAAACACCATATATTTT. Translating gives CAISESRNSGNTIYF.

This rearrangement joins TRBV7-2 to TRBJ2-2, with D unclear. V was pared by 6 bases and J by 2 bases, with 13 bases between. Germline V lookup: CDR1 SGHTA, CDR2 FQGNSA. CDR3 size: 15 residues. CDR3 nucleotide sequence: TGTGCCAGCAGGACCGCCTTTGGTAACACCGGGGAGCTGTTTTTT. Protein sequence: CASRTAFGNTGELFF.

In nucleotides, the CDR3 is TGCAGTGCTAGTACGGGACAGAATAGTAAAGCTTTCTTT. Translated, it gives CSASTGQNSKAFF. The chain joins TRBV20-1 to TRBJ1-1; TRBD1 matches 7 bases. CDR1 and CDR2 (germline): DFQATT, SNEGSKA (reference sequence). V dropped 3 bases and J dropped 9; count of bases not matched to a gene: 10. This CDR3 has 13 amino acids.

The V gene is TRBV7-3, the J gene TRBJ1-1, with D possibly being TRBD1 (6 bases). The CDR3 length is 13 residues. Germline CDR1 is SGHTA and CDR2 is FQGTGA. Trimming took 1 base from V and 5 from J, leaving 8 bases between them. The CDR3 region is CASSLKGGTEAFF. CDR3 in DNA: TGTGCCAGCAGCTTAAAAGGGGGTACTGAAGCTTTCTTT.

The chain is built from TRBV20-1 and TRBJ1-2; tentatively, D is TRBD1 (5 bases). Trimming took 4 bases from V and 8 from J, leaving 11 bases between them. Germline-derived CDR1 and CDR2 are DFQATT and SNEGSKA (reference sequence). There are 11 residues in the CDR3. CDR3 DNA: TGCAGTGCTACCCGGGACGAGGGCTACACCTTC. This codes for CSATRDEGYTF.

This chain joins TRBV11-2 and TRBJ1-5; possible D gene TRBD1, 5 bases. The CDR3 is 14 residues long. Between the trimmed V and J ends, which lost 2 bases and 3 bases, there was a span of 8 bases. Germline V gives CDR1 SGHAT, CDR2 FQNNGV. CDR3 sequence (DNA): TGTGCCAGCAGCTTAAGGGGTAACAATCAGCCCCAGCATTTT. This codes for CASSLRGNNQPQHF.

This chain connects TRBV11-3 to TRBJ1-6; 7 nucleotides agree with TRBD1. The CDR3 spans 15 residues. With 5 bases clipped from V and 7 bases from J, the junction kept 8 bases outside the gene matches. Germline-derived CDR1 and CDR2 are SGHNT and YENEEA. CDR3 nucleotides: TGTGCCAGCAGCGCGACAGGGACCTTGAATTCACCCCTCCACTTT. It specifies CASSATGTLNSPLHF.

The V gene is TRBV30, the J gene TRBJ1-5; possibly TRBD1 for D (6 bases). Per the germline V gene, CDR1 is GTSNPN and CDR2 is SVGIG (reference sequence). V was trimmed by 0 bases and J by 2 bases, leaving 11 bases between them. This CDR3 has 15 amino acids. As DNA, the CDR3 is TGTGCCTGGAGTGTACGCAGGGGAGGCAATCAGCCCCAGCATTTT. It is translated as CAWSVRRGGNQPQHF.

The CDR3 bases are TGTGCCAGCAGCTTAAGTGGGGGTGGGAGTTTGACTGAAGCTTTCTTT. Translating gives CASSLSGGGSLTEAFF. The J gene is TRBJ1-1, the V gene TRBV7-3, with D possibly being TRBD1 (5 bases). Trimming removed 1 base from V and 5 bases from J, with 17 bases in between. Germline V CDR1 and CDR2: SGHTA, FQGTGA. The CDR3 is 16 amino acids.

The chain combines TRBV6-6 with TRBJ1-5; 9 bases are shared with TRBD1. Germline lookup yields CDR1 MNHNY and CDR2 SVGAGI (reference sequence). The length of the CDR3 is 14 residues. With V trimmed by 6 bases and J by 4 bases, 4 bases remained unmatched. CDR3 in amino acids: CASREDRGNQPQHF. In DNA, the CDR3 is TGTGCCAGCAGAGAAGACAGGGGGAATCAGCCCCAGCATTTT.

This clone showed up just once. The CDR3 reads CSVPDRELYNEQFF. For the CDR3, the DNA is TGCAGCGTCCCTGACAGGGAACTTTACAATGAGCAGTTCTTC. The chain joins TRBV29-1 to TRBJ2-1; 7 bases align to TRBD1. The CDR3 is 14 amino acids. Germline V gene sequence: CDR1 SQVTM, CDR2 ANQGSEA. Germline trimming cut 6 bases from V and 4 bases from J; bases unmatched to any gene: 9.

This rearrangement joins TRBV4-3 to TRBJ1-1; the D is unclear. V was cut by 1 base and J by 2 bases, with 8 bases left in between. The CDR3 contains 14 residues. Germline lookup yields CDR1 LGHNA and CDR2 YSLEER. CDR3 sequence: CASSQVLVNTEAFF. The DNA of the CDR3 is TGCGCCAGCAGCCAAGTCTTGGTAAACACTGAAGCTTTCTTT.

This rearrangement joins TRBV5-4 to TRBJ2-5; 9 bases match TRBD1. The CDR3 length is 14 residues. Germline V gene data show CDR1 as SGHNT and CDR2 as YYREEE (reference sequence). V lost 4 bases to trimming and J lost 5 bases; unmatched junction nucleotides: 6. The DNA for the CDR3 is TGTGCCAGCAGCCCGGGACAGGGCCGGGAGACCCAGTACTTC. Amino acid sequence: CASSPGQGRETQYF.

V usage is TRBV9 and J usage is TRBJ2-2; D call uncertain. Germline V lookup: CDR1 SGDLS, CDR2 YYNGEE. The CDR3 covers 16 residues. Between the trimmed V and J ends, which lost 0 bases and 4 bases, there was a span of 13 bases. The CDR3 loop reads CASSVESSVGTGELFF. CDR3 in DNA: TGTGCCAGCAGCGTAGAGTCCTCAGTGGGCACCGGGGAGCTGTTTTTT. The variable domain in full, completed from reference TRBV9 and TRBJ2-2, reads DSGVTQTPKHLITATGQRVTLRCSPRSGDLSVYWYQQSLDQGLQFLIQYYNGEERAKGNILERFSAQQFPDLHSELNLSSLELGDSALYFCASSVESSVGTGELFFGEGSRLTVL.

The chain links TRBV7-2 to TRBJ1-6, with a possible D match to TRBD1 (5 bases). The V end lost 1 base, the J end lost 6 bases, and 10 bases lay between the germline ends. Germline assignment: CDR1 SGHTA and CDR2 FQGNSA. The CDR3 spans 15 residues. In DNA, the CDR3 is TGTGCCAGCAGCTTAGTAGGGGCGGGTAATTCACCCCTCCACTTT. Translated, it gives CASSLVGAGNSPLHF. Full variable domain (rest looked up from reference TRBV7-2 and TRBJ1-6): GAGVSQSPSNKVTEKGKDVELRCDPISGHTALYWYRQSLGQGLEFLIYFQGNSAPDKSGLPSDRFSAERTGGSVSTLTIQRTQQEDSAVYLCASSLVGAGNSPLHFGNGTRLTVT.

This clone was picked up one time. V usage is TRBV5-1 and J usage is TRBJ2-7, with TRBD1 matching 8 bases. The germline V gene has CDR1 SGHRS and CDR2 YFSETQ. Losses at the gene ends were 0 bases for V and 12 bases for J; bases not matched to a gene: 8. CDR3 length: 13 amino acids. This chain's CDR3 is CASSLDRDRTVYF. The CDR3 DNA reads as TGCGCCAGCAGCTTGGATCGGGACAGGACCGTGTACTTC.